These T cell receptor beta chains were read from a single sample in a study of Ad26.COV2.S vaccination and SARS-CoV-2 variants. TCRdb's copy holds only in-frame clones and misses some; the assay was immunoSEQ multiplex PCR. The data show hundreds of thousands of clones, roughly 84% seen once. The starting material was peripheral blood, obtained in a trial of Ad26.COV2.S vaccine versus placebo. Receptors originate from a person aged 18-65 years who received the Ad26.COV2.S COVID-19 vaccine or a placebo. Each CDR3 is given with its conserved first and last residue. The order of the fields is J gene, D gene, V gene, clone size, CDR3 DNA, CDR3 protein. The D gene is left open where the match is weak. Clone size is not always given. Where it is, it says once, few, many or a class for expanded clones.

>TRBJ2-7|-|TRBV7-9|-
TGTGCCAGCAGCTTCTCTAGCTCCTACGAGCAGTACTTC
CASSFSSSYEQYF
>TRBJ2-1|TRBD1|TRBV6-5|-
TGTGCAACCACAACCGGGACAGGGGCCTACAATGAGCAGTTCTTC
CATTTGTGAYNEQFF
>TRBJ2-2|-|TRBV7-6|-
TGTGCCAGCTACCCATCGGGGATCGCGAACACCGGGGAGCTGTTTTTT
CASYPSGIANTGELFF
>TRBJ1-6|-|TRBV10-3|-
TGTGCCAGCGGCAGTCGGAATTCACCCCTCCACTTT
CASGSRNSPLHF
>TRBJ2-7|-|TRBV6-5|-
TGTGCCAGCACTCCGGGACCGTACTCCTACGAGCAGTACTTC
CASTPGPYSYEQYF
>TRBJ2-2|-|TRBV5-1|few
TGCGCCAGCAGCTTGAGGGGGGATGACACCGGGGAGCTGTTTTTT
CASSLRGDDTGELFF
>TRBJ2-1|-|TRBV5-1|-
TGCGCCAGCAGCTTACAGGGTCTCACCTACAATGAGCAGTTCTTC
CASSLQGLTYNEQFF
>TRBJ1-5|-|TRBV5-4|-
TGTGCCAGCAGCTTGGCGCAGACTAAGTTGTCCGGTAGCAATCAGCCCCAGCATTTT
CASSLAQTKLSGSNQPQHF
>TRBJ2-1|TRBD2|TRBV5-6|once
TGTGCCAGCAGCTTACTAGCGTCCTCTGAGCAGTTCTTC
CASSLLASSEQFF
>TRBJ1-5|TRBD1|TRBV6-4|few
TGTGCCAGCAGTGAGGACAGGGGCCAGCCCCAGCATTTT
CASSEDRGQPQHF
>TRBJ1-1|-|TRBV27|-
TGTGCCAGCAGGTCGGGACTGCCGGCCCCTGAAGCTTTCTTT
CASRSGLPAPEAFF
>TRBJ1-1|-|TRBV6-5|-
TGTGCCAGCAGCCGTGGTGGCGCATTCGCTGAAGCTTTCTTT
CASSRGGAFAEAFF
>TRBJ1-1|-|TRBV5-6|-
TGTGCCAGCAGCTTGGGCAGTTCCATGAACACTGAAGCTTTCTTT
CASSLGSSMNTEAFF
>TRBJ2-1|-|TRBV4-3|-
TGCGCCAGCAGCCAAGATGGATATTCGAGAGTGTACAATGAGCAGTTCTTC
CASSQDGYSRVYNEQFF
>TRBJ2-5|-|TRBV4-2|-
TGTGCCAGCAGCCAAGATCTGGGGCAGGAGACCCAGTACTTC
CASSQDLGQETQYF
>TRBJ2-7|-|TRBV2|once
TGTGCCAGCAGTCCTCAGGCCTACGAGCAGTACTTC
CASSPQAYEQYF
>TRBJ1-5|-|TRBV7-9|many
TGTGCCAGCAGCTTACAGGGAGGCAATCAGCCCCAGCATTTT
CASSLQGGNQPQHF
>TRBJ2-2|TRBD2|TRBV28|-
TGTGCCAGCAGTCCTACCGGGCGGGGGACGCGAGCCACCGGGGAGCTGTTTTTT
CASSPTGRGTRATGELFF
>TRBJ1-5|TRBD1|TRBV27|-
TGTGCCAGCAGCCCCGGGACAGTGTACAATCAGCCCCAGCATTTT
CASSPGTVYNQPQHF
>TRBJ1-4|TRBD1|TRBV9|-
TGTGCCAGCAGCGTAGTTGGAGGGGGCGAGTCTAATGAAAAACTGTTTTTT
CASSVVGGGESNEKLFF
>TRBJ1-1|TRBD1|TRBV11-1|-
TGTGCCAGCAGCTCCGGGACAGGAGTGAACACTGAAGCTTTCTTT
CASSSGTGVNTEAFF
>TRBJ1-6|-|TRBV5-1|-
TGCGCCAGCAGCTTGGCCGGGACGGCCTATAATTCACCCCTCCACTTT
CASSLAGTAYNSPLHF
>TRBJ1-1|-|TRBV15|-
TGTGCCACCAGCAGAGGACAGGTCTGGGTGAACACTGAAGCTTTCTTT
CATSRGQVWVNTEAFF
>TRBJ1-1|-|TRBV3-1/TRBV3-2|-
TGTGCCAGCAGCCAAGGGCAGGGTCAGCGTTGGACTGAAGCTTTCTTT
CASSQGQGQRWTEAFF
>TRBJ2-7|-|TRBV5-1|-
TGCGCCAGCAGCTTATCAGGACAATCAAACTACGAGCAGTACTTC
CASSLSGQSNYEQYF
>TRBJ2-1|TRBD1|TRBV3-1/TRBV3-2|-
TGTGCCAGCACCCTAGGGACAGGGGGTTACTACAATGAGCAGTTCTTC
CASTLGTGGYYNEQFF
>TRBJ1-3|-|TRBV7-6|-
TGTGCCAGCAGCTTGGGCGGGAACTCTGGAAACACCATATATTTT
CASSLGGNSGNTIYF
>TRBJ1-2|TRBD1|TRBV7-6|-
TGTGCCAGCAGCTTAGATGACAGGGTGTCTAACTATGGCTACACCTTC
CASSLDDRVSNYGYTF
>TRBJ1-3|-|TRBV9|-
TGTGCCAGCAGCTCCGGACAGAGCTCTGGAAACACCATATATTTT
CASSSGQSSGNTIYF
>TRBJ1-2|-|TRBV13|-
TGTGCCAGCAGCCGATGGTTGTTGGGTCAGAACGGCTACACCTTC
CASSRWLLGQNGYTF
>TRBJ2-5|-|TRBV9|-
TGTGCCAGCAGCGTAGCCCAGCGGACAGAAGGAGAGACCCAGTACTTC
CASSVAQRTEGETQYF
>TRBJ1-1|-|TRBV7-9|few
TGTGCCAGCAGCTCGGGACCGAAGAACACTGAAGCTTTCTTT
CASSSGPKNTEAFF
>TRBJ2-7|-|TRBV29-1|-
TGCCGCGGCCGAGGGGGGGCGGGGAGCTCCTACGAGCAGTACTTC
CRGRGGAGSSYEQYF
>TRBJ1-5|-|TRBV30|-
TGTGCCTGGAGTAACCGGGGCTCAGGGAATCAGCCCCAGCATTTT
CAWSNRGSGNQPQHF
>TRBJ2-1|-|TRBV5-1|once
TGCGCCAGCAGCCCCCGGACAGTAGCGGGCTACTCCTACAATGAGCAGTTCTTC
CASSPRTVAGYSYNEQFF
>TRBJ2-7|TRBD1|TRBV12-5|-
TGTGCTAGTGGTTTGCTAAGGACAGGGGGCATGCACGAGCAGTACTTC
CASGLLRTGGMHEQYF
>TRBJ2-1|-|TRBV7-2|-
TGTGCCAGCAGCTTGGGTCAGGAGGACAATGAGCAGTTCTTC
CASSLGQEDNEQFF
>TRBJ1-2|TRBD1|TRBV4-3|-
TGCGCCAGCAGCCAAGAACGGACAGGGTCAGGGTATGGCTACACCTTC
CASSQERTGSGYGYTF
>TRBJ1-1|TRBD1|TRBV5-1|-
TGCGCCAGCAGCTTGGGACAGGGAGGGGATGAAGCTTTCTTT
CASSLGQGGDEAFF
>TRBJ1-1|-|TRBV19|-
TGTGCCAGTAGTATCGGGGGGGAAACTGAAGCTTTCTTT
CASSIGGETEAFF
>TRBJ2-1|TRBD2|TRBV5-1|-
TGCGCCAGCAGCTTGAGGTTGACTAGCGGGGGAGGGTTTGTTAATGAGCAGTTCTTC
CASSLRLTSGGGFVNEQFF
>TRBJ2-1|TRBD1|TRBV19|-
TGTGCCAGTCCGACAGGGGAGTGGAACTACAATGAGCAGTTCTTC
CASPTGEWNYNEQFF
>TRBJ2-1|TRBD2|TRBV7-7|-
TGTGCTAGCAGCTTAAGCTTAGCGGGGGGCGGGAATGAGCAGTTCTTC
CASSLSLAGGGNEQFF
>TRBJ1-2|-|TRBV4-3|-
TGCGCCAGCAGCCAAGTTGGCCAACAAGATGGCTACACCTTC
CASSQVGQQDGYTF
>TRBJ2-5|TRBD2|TRBV7-6|-
TGTGCCAGCAGCTTACTAGCGGGGACCCAAGAGACCCAGTACTTC
CASSLLAGTQETQYF
>TRBJ1-1|-|TRBV7-9|-
TGTGCCAGCAGCTTACTAACAGGGTCTGAAGCTTTCTTT
CASSLLTGSEAFF
>TRBJ1-3|-|TRBV4-1|few
TGCGCCAGCAGCCCCCTAACCACAGGGTCTGGAAACACCATATATTTT
CASSPLTTGSGNTIYF
>TRBJ1-1|TRBD1|TRBV18|-
TGTGCCAGCTCACCCGGACAGGGGGGAAGGACTGAAGCTTTCTTT
CASSPGQGGRTEAFF
>TRBJ1-5|-|TRBV19|-
TGTGCCAGTAGTATAAGGGGGTTTAGCAATCAGCCCCAGCATTTT
CASSIRGFSNQPQHF
>TRBJ1-1|TRBD1|TRBV6-2/TRBV6-3|once
TGTGCCAGCAGCCTGGGAGACAGGGGACTGAACACTGAAGCTTTCTTT
CASSLGDRGLNTEAFF